The T cell receptor beta chain under discussion was sequenced for a study of neurological immune-mediated disorders. Whole-study context: Secondary progressive cases numbered 3 among the 35 or so multiple sclerosis patients, while the other 31 were relapsing-remitting.

This clonotype was observed a few times. Its target is not known. A read error is possible here, since a much larger clone lies one base away. The study's findings and limits: Patients with HTLV-1-associated myelopathy had the highest level of TCR clonal expansion, whereas patients with multiple sclerosis had the lowest level, falling beneath the level found in healthy controls. Clinical features showed no association with the multiple sclerosis repertoire cluster, and MRI features showed none either.

The authors made cDNA by 5'RACE with 10-nucleotide random UMIs. TCRdb reanalysed the 5' RACE reads using MiXCR and keeps one entry per CDR3 protein. In the table there are about 46,000 distinct CDR3 sequences, around 1.9% of which are singletons. CDR1 KGHDR and CDR2 SFDVKD come from the germline V gene. The germline V and J ends were trimmed by 2 bases and 2 bases, with 12 bases remaining between them. This CDR3 has 15 amino acids. The chain employs TRBV24-1 and TRBJ2-7, with D perhaps TRBD1 (5 bases). This sequence was found in a woman aged 40-49 years with multiple sclerosis. The sample taken for sequencing was PBMCs. As DNA, the CDR3 is TGTGCCACCAGTGATTACGGAAAGGGGACCTACGAGCAGTACTTC. Translated: CATSDYGKGTYEQYF.